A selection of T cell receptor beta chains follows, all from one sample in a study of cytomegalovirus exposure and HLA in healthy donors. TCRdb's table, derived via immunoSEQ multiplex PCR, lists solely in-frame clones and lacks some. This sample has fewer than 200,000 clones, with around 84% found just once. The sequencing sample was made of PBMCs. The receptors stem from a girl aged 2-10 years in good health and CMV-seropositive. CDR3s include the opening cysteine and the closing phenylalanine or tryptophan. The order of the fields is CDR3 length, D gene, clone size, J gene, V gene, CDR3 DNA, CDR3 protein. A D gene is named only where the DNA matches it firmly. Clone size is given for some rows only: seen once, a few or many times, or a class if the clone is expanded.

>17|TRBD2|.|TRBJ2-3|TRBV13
TGTGCCAGCAGCACTAGACTAGCGGGTGCCGCTATGGATGCGCAGTATTTT
CASSTRLAGAAMDAQYF
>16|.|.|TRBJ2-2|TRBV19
TGTGCCAGTAGTATAGATCCGGAGAGCTACACCGGGGAGCTGTTTTTT
CASSIDPESYTGELFF
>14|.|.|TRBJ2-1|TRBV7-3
TGTGCCAGCTCGCGGGAAGGAGCCTACAATGAGCAGTTCTTC
CASSREGAYNEQFF
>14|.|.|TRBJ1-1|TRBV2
TGTGCCAGCAGTGAAGGCAGGGGTCGCACTGAAGCTTTCTTT
CASSEGRGRTEAFF
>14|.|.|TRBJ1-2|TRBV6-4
TGTGCCAGCAGCCTGCAAGGCGACTTCTATGGCTACACCTTC
CASSLQGDFYGYTF
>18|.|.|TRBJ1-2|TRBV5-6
TGTGCCAGCAGCTCCAGGGCGCTCCAGGCGAGACTCAACTATGGCTACACCTTC
CASSSRALQARLNYGYTF
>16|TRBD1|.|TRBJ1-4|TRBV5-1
TGCGCCAGCAGGGAGGGAACGGGACAGGAAAATGAAAAACTGTTTTTT
CASREGTGQENEKLFF
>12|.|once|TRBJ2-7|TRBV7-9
TGTGCCAGCAGCTTAGGTCGGGGCGAGCAGTACTTC
CASSLGRGEQYF
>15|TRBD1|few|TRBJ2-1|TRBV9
TGTGCCAGCAGCGTACGGTCAGGGGGCATTCGTGAGCAGTTCTTC
CASSVRSGGIREQFF
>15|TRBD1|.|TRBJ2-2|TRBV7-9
TGTGCCAGCAGCCTGGACAGGGGGCCCACCGGGGAGCTGTTTTTT
CASSLDRGPTGELFF
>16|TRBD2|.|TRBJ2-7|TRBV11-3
TGTGCCAGCAGCTTAGTGGCTAGCGGTTTCTCCTACGAGCAGTACTTC
CASSLVASGFSYEQYF
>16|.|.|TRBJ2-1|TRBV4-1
TGCGCCAGCAGCCAAGGCATCCGGGGGTGGCACAATGAGCAGTTCTTC
CASSQGIRGWHNEQFF
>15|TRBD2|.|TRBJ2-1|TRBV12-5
TGTGCTAGTGGACCTCGACTAGCGGGAGCCGATGAGCAGTTCTTC
CASGPRLAGADEQFF
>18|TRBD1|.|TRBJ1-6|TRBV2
TGTGCCAGCAGCTATCCGGGACAGCAAAGCTCCTATAATTCACCCCTCCACTTT
CASSYPGQQSSYNSPLHF
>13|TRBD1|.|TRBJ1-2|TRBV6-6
TGTGCCAGCAGTATACAGGGGGCTGGTGGCTACACCTTC
CASSIQGAGGYTF
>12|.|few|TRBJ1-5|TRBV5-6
TGTGCCAGCAGCTTGACTGGTCAGCCCCAGCATTTT
CASSLTGQPQHF
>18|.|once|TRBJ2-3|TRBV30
TGTGCCTGGAGTGTAGGGGACAGACTAGTCCGTCGCACAGATACGCAGTATTTT
CAWSVGDRLVRRTDTQYF
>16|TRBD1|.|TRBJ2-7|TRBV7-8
TGTGCCAGCAGCTTAGCCACGAGGACAGGGCGGGCCGAGCAGTACTTC
CASSLATRTGRAEQYF
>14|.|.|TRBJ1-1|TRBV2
TGTGCCAGCGGCGAGAGAAGTCGGGGGATTGAAGCTTTCTTT
CASGERSRGIEAFF
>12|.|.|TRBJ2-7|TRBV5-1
TGCGCCAGCAGCTTGGTGACAGGCGGGCAGTACTTC
CASSLVTGGQYF
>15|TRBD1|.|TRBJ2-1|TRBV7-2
TGTGCCAGCAGCTCTTCAGGGGGTGAATGGGATGAGCAGTTCTTC
CASSSSGGEWDEQFF
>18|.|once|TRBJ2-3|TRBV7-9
TGTGCCAGCAGCGCAGGAGTAGTTGCCGGACTGAGCACAGATACGCAGTATTTT
CASSAGVVAGLSTDTQYF
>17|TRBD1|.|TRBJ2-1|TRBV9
TGTGCCAGCAGCGTCGGACAGGGCGAATCATTGGACAATGAGCAGTTCTTC
CASSVGQGESLDNEQFF
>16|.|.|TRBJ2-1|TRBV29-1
TGCAGCGTTGGGGGATCGGGACTCCCACCCTACAATGAGCAGTTCTTC
CSVGGSGLPPYNEQFF
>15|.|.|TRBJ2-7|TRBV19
TGTGCCAGTAGTTCCCCTGGACATCGCTCCTACGAGCAGTACTTC
CASSSPGHRSYEQYF
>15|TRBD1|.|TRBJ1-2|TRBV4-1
TGCGCCAGCAGCCGGGGGACAGGGGGCCACTATGGCTACACCTTC
CASSRGTGGHYGYTF
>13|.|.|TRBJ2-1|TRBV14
TGTGCCAGCAGCCAACCGGGCTACAATGAGCAGTTCTTC
CASSQPGYNEQFF
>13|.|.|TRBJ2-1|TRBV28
TGTGCCAGCAGTGGTCGACTAGTCAATGAGCAGTTCTTC
CASSGRLVNEQFF
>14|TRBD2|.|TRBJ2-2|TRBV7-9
TGTGCCCGTGGGACTAGCGGTTACACCGGGGAGCTGTTTTTT
CARGTSGYTGELFF
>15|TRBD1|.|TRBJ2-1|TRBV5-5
TGTGCCAGCAGCGTCGGGACAGGGTCCTACAATGAGCAGTTCTTC
CASSVGTGSYNEQFF
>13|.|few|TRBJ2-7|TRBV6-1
TGTGCCAGCAGGCCACTCGCCCCCTACGAGCAGTACTTC
CASRPLAPYEQYF
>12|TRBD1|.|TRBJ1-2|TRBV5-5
TGTGCCAGCAGGGACACAGGGGTTTGGTACACCTTC
CASRDTGVWYTF
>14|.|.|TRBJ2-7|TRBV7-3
TGTGCCAGCAGCTTATCGTCAGGGGCGGGCGAGCAGTACTTC
CASSLSSGAGEQYF
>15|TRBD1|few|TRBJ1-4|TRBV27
TGTGCCAGCAGTTCACAGGGGGCGACCAATGAAAAACTGTTTTTT
CASSSQGATNEKLFF
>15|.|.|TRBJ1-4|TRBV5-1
TGCGCCAGCAGCCCCCAGACAGGAACTAATGAAAAACTGTTTTTT
CASSPQTGTNEKLFF
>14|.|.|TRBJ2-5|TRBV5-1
TGCGCCAGCAGCTTCTTACTGCTACAAGAGACCCAGTACTTC
CASSFLLLQETQYF
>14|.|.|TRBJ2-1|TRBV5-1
TGCGCCAGCAGTTCGACTAGTGGCGTCGATGAGCAGTTCTTC
CASSSTSGVDEQFF
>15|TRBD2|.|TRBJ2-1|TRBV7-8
TGTGCCAGCAGCTCTACTAGCGGGAGTGGAAATGAGCAGTTCTTC
CASSSTSGSGNEQFF
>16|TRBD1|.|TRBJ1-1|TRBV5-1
TGCGCCAGCAGCGCCGGACAGGGACTTGGGAACACTGAAGCTTTCTTT
CASSAGQGLGNTEAFF
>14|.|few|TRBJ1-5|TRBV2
TGTGCCAGCAGTATTGGGCAGCTGAATCAGCCCCAGCATTTT
CASSIGQLNQPQHF